The 20 T cell receptor beta chains in this list originate from one sample, sequenced in a study of cytotoxic CD8 clonotypes in ibrutinib-treated CLL. Clones were sequenced by immunoSEQ multiplex PCR, and TCRdb holds only the in-frame ones, with some missing. The top ten hold under 15% of the sample, which has more than 150,000 clones, about 72% seen once. The sample in question was PBMCs, obtained after 24 months of ibrutinib treatment. These receptors all come from a human donor with chronic lymphocytic leukemia.

The rearrangement uses TRBV9 and TRBJ2-2; weak D call: TRBD1 (6 bases). CDR1 is SGDLS, CDR2 YYNGEE, per germline. The CDR3 length is 16 residues. Deletions cut 0 bases from V and 1 base from J, with 10 bases between. This CDR3 is CASSVDRDKNTGELFF. The CDR3 bases are TGTGCCAGCAGCGTAGACCGGGACAAGAACACCGGGGAGCTGTTTTTT.

This chain uses TRBV19 with TRBJ2-5; TRBD1 aligns across 7 bases. This CDR3 has 14 residues. With 6 bases clipped from V and 4 bases from J, the junction kept 8 bases outside the gene matches. Germline V CDR1 and CDR2: LNHDA, SQIVND (reference sequence). The CDR3 DNA sequence: TGTGCCAGTAGCTGGACAGGCGCCTCAGAGACCCAGTACTTC. Protein product: CASSWTGASETQYF.

The rearrangement uses TRBV7-3 and TRBJ2-3; 8 nucleotides align to TRBD2. The CDR3 extends over 14 amino acids. Trimming removed 4 bases from V and 4 bases from J; junction bases left unmatched: 4. CDR1 and CDR2 (germline): SGHTA, FQGTGA. For the CDR3, the DNA is TGTGCCAGCAGCTCGGGACTAGGTGCAGATACGCAGTATTTT. Residues: CASSSGLGADTQYF.

The rearrangement links TRBV5-1 to TRBJ1-2; no firm D call. CDR3 length: 15 amino acids. Germline V gene data show CDR1 as SGHRS and CDR2 as YFSETQ. The V gene lost 1 base and the J gene lost 4 bases, with 14 bases spanning the gap. CDR3 nucleotide sequence: TGCGCCAGCAGCTTGAGTCCGGAGGAGGTCTATGGCTACACCTTC. This gives the protein CASSLSPEEVYGYTF.

Worth noting for this clone: An end of the junction does not agree with germline; a read error may underlie this. This chain uses TRBV4-2 with TRBJ1-1; weak D call: TRBD1 (5 bases). From germline, CDR1 is LGHNA and CDR2 YNFKEQ. The CDR3 runs 14 residues. The chain's CDR3 is CASTQGRGETEAFF. The CDR3 DNA sequence: TGTGCCAGCACCCAAGGTCGGGGGGAAACTGAAGCTTTCTTT.

This chain joins TRBV12-1 and TRBJ2-1; the table's D gene call, TRBD1, was not cross checked with the DNA. TRBV12-1 is a listed pseudogene. The length of the CDR3 is 17 residues. CDR3 protein: CASSFAAGPVSYNEQFF. The DNA for the CDR3 is TGTGCCAGCAGCTTTGCCGCAGGGCCCGTCTCCTACAATGAGCAGTTCTTC.

The chain combines TRBV19 with TRBJ1-1, with unresolved D. The V gene lost 4 bases and the J gene lost 1 base, with 7 bases spanning the gap. This CDR3 region has 13 residues. Germline CDR1 reads LNHDA; CDR2 reads SQIVND (reference sequence). The CDR3: CASSTQANTEAFF. The CDR3 nucleotides read TGTGCCAGTAGTACCCAGGCGAACACTGAAGCTTTCTTT.

The chain combines TRBV28 with TRBJ2-5; tentatively, D is TRBD1 or TRBD2 (5 bases each). V lost 3 bases to trimming and J lost 7 bases, with 12 bases between them. The CDR3 runs 13 residues. The V gene's germline CDR1 is MDHEN and CDR2 SYDVKM. The CDR3 reads CASSLGDIGTQYF. Written as DNA, the CDR3 is TGTGCCAGCAGTTTGGGGGATATTGGGACCCAGTACTTC.

The chain has TRBV6-1 and TRBJ2-5; weak D call: TRBD2 (6 bases). This CDR3 comprises 12 residues. The ends were cut back, 9 bases at V and 5 bases at J, with 13 bases in the middle. Germline V gene sequence: CDR1 MNHNS, CDR2 SASEGT. The CDR3 nucleotides are TGTGCCAGTGGAGGGGCGGATGAGACCCAGTACTTC. It specifies CASGGADETQYF.

This clone was recorded a few times. This chain uses TRBV5-1 with TRBJ2-2; possibly TRBD1 for D (5 bases). The ends were cut back, 0 bases at V and 4 bases at J, with 19 bases in the middle. Germline CDR1 SGHRS, CDR2 YFSETQ. The CDR3 extends over 18 amino acids. The CDR3 region is CASSLAFQGPLRTGELFF. The CDR3 DNA follows: TGCGCCAGCAGCTTGGCCTTTCAGGGCCCCCTTCGCACCGGGGAGCTGTTTTTT.

V usage is TRBV6-5 and J usage is TRBJ1-2, with TRBD1 matching over 7 bases. The V and J ends lost 10 bases and 4 bases, in that order; junction bases with no gene match: 9. Germline CDR1 and CDR2: MNHEY and SVGAGI. CDR3 length: 13 residues. DNA for the CDR3: TGTGCCACAACCCGGGACAGTACCTATGGCTACACCTTC. Its translation: CATTRDSTYGYTF.

The chain joins TRBV7-3 to TRBJ2-1; the D gene is possibly TRBD1 (5 bases). The CDR3 contains 18 residues. Germline loops: CDR1 SGHTA, CDR2 FQGTGA. The V gene lost 3 bases and the J gene lost 2 bases, with 20 bases spanning the gap. CDR3 DNA: TGTGCCAGCAGCTTCTACGCCCAGACAGTTGACGCCTACAATGAGCAGTTCTTC. Translation gives CASSFYAQTVDAYNEQFF.

V and J are TRBV14 and TRBJ2-7; D call uncertain. CDR1 is SGHDN and CDR2 is FVKESK in the germline V gene. V lost 1 base, J lost 2 bases, and 12 bases lay in between. This CDR3 contains 15 residues. Here the CDR3 reads CASSQGLGFTYEQYF. The CDR3 DNA is TGTGCCAGCAGCCAAGGATTAGGCTTTACCTACGAGCAGTACTTC.

J is TRBJ2-6 and V is TRBV10-3; weak D call: TRBD1 (6 bases). From germline, CDR1 is ENHRY and CDR2 SYGVKD. V dropped 10 bases and J dropped 8 bases, with 15 bases sitting between them. The length of the CDR3 is 13 residues. This CDR3 reads CATQTGPSNVLTF. In nucleotides, the CDR3 is TGTGCCACCCAGACAGGCCCCTCCAACGTCCTGACTTTC.

The V call is TRBV7-9, the J call TRBJ2-7; 12 bases agree with TRBD2. Germline lookup yields CDR1 SEHNR and CDR2 FQNEAQ (reference sequence). This CDR3 is 15 amino acids long. J lost 5 bases, V lost 1 base, and 3 bases had no gene match. The CDR3 DNA sequence: TGTGCCAGCAGCTTAGGACTAGCGGGAGTAGACGAGCAGTACTTC. Amino acid sequence: CASSLGLAGVDEQYF.

The chain recombines TRBV6-5 with TRBJ2-7, with 7 bases fitting TRBD2. V trimming: 2 bases; J trimming: 2 bases; junction bases outside the gene matches: 3. The CDR3 totals 14 residues. Per germline, CDR1 MNHEY and CDR2 SVGAGI. CDR3 region: CASSYGGRAYEQYF. As DNA, the CDR3 is TGTGCCAGCAGTTACGGGGGGAGGGCCTACGAGCAGTACTTC.

This clone was counted at least ten times. This sequence joins TRBV14 and TRBJ2-4, with 12 bases lining up with TRBD2. Germline V lookup: CDR1 SGHDN, CDR2 FVKESK. V shed 1 base and J 2 bases; nucleotides not matched to a gene: 6. This CDR3 is 18 amino acids long. For the CDR3, the DNA is TGTGCCAGCAGCCAAGGAGGGGGACTAGCGGGCTCCAAAAACATTCAGTACTTC. Translating gives CASSQGGGLAGSKNIQYF.

V usage is TRBV7-9 and J usage is TRBJ1-1; D gene unclear. This CDR3 is built from 14 residues. CDR1 is SEHNR, CDR2 FQNEAQ, per germline (reference sequence). V gave up 5 bases and J gave up 5 bases, with 15 bases separating them. The chain's CDR3 is CASSRQPTRTEAFF. Written as DNA, the CDR3 is TGTGCCAGCAGCCGACAACCCACGAGGACTGAAGCTTTCTTT. Based on the CDR3 plus reference TRBV7-9 and TRBJ1-1, the full variable domain is DTGVSQNPRHKITKRGQNVTFRCDPISEHNRLYWYRQTLGQGPEFLTYFQNEAQLEKSRLLSDRFSAERPKGSFSTLEIQRTEQGDSAMYLCASSRQPTRTEAFFGQGTRLTVV.

The rearrangement links TRBV5-6 to TRBJ2-7; TRBD1 aligns across 8 bases. The trim removed 3 bases at V and 1 base at J, leaving 6 bases unmatched. From germline, CDR1 is SGHDT and CDR2 YYEEEE. This CDR3 is built from 15 residues. The CDR3 reads CASSSRQGRSYEQYF. The CDR3 region has the DNA TGTGCCAGCAGCTCAAGACAGGGGAGGTCCTACGAGCAGTACTTC.

The chain carries TRBV7-2 and TRBJ2-7; 10 bases are a match to TRBD2. The CDR3 contains 16 residues. V gave up 5 bases and J gave up 4 bases; unmatched junction bases: 11. Germline CDR1 and CDR2: SGHTA and FQGNSA. Written as DNA, the CDR3 is TGTGCCAGCAGCCGAGGGCCGGGACTAGCGCCGTACGAGCAGTACTTC. This sequence encodes CASSRGPGLAPYEQYF.